Listed here are 8 T cell receptor beta chains from one sample, sequenced in a study of cytomegalovirus exposure and HLA in healthy donors. 60 Vbeta and 13 Jbeta primers were used in PCR. Only in-frame clones appear in the TCRdb table, and some are missing; sequencing was by immunoSEQ multiplex PCR. The repertoire holds about 130,000 clones, about 79% seen once, with roughly 2.7% in the top ten. The sequenced sample was PBMCs. These receptors came from a man between 50 and 59 years old in good health and CMV-seronegative.

CDR3 nucleotide sequence: TGTGCCAGCAGCTCCTGGACTAGCGGGGGGGGCACAGATACGCAGTATTTT. Its translation is CASSSWTSGGGTDTQYF. This chain links TRBV13 with TRBJ2-3; 15 bases are shared with TRBD2. This CDR3 spans 17 amino acids. With V trimmed by 4 bases and J by 1 base, 3 bases remained unmatched. Germline V lookup: CDR1 PRHDT, CDR2 FYEKMQ (reference sequence).

The chain recombines TRBV7-9 with TRBJ2-5; 10 bases agree with TRBD2. V trimming: 4 bases; J trimming: 3 bases; junction bases outside the gene matches: 5. Germline lookup yields CDR1 SEHNR and CDR2 FQNEAQ (reference sequence). The CDR3 contains 15 residues. In DNA, the CDR3 is TGTGCCAGCAGCTCCCTAGCGGGGGCCAAAGAGACCCAGTACTTC. Encoded protein: CASSSLAGAKETQYF.

This clone has only one observation. The chain combines TRBV5-6 with TRBJ2-7, with 9 bases fitting TRBD1. J gave up 3 bases and V 3 bases, and 10 bases lay outside the gene matches. Germline V gene lookup returns CDR1 SGHDT and CDR2 YYEEEE. There are 16 residues in the CDR3. The CDR3 DNA follows: TGTGCCAGCAGCTATTACAGGGGGCAGGGATACTACGAGCAGTACTTC. As protein: CASSYYRGQGYYEQYF.

This chain uses TRBV7-2 with TRBJ2-5; D unresolved. Trimming removed 1 base from V and 5 bases from J, with 8 bases in between. This CDR3 is 13 amino acids long. Per the germline V gene, CDR1 is SGHTA and CDR2 is FQGNSA. CDR3: CASSLGSVETQYF. The CDR3 DNA is TGTGCCAGCAGCTTAGGCAGCGTTGAGACCCAGTACTTC. Filled out from reference TRBV7-2 and TRBJ2-5, the complete variable domain reads GAGVSQSPSNKVTEKGKDVELRCDPISGHTALYWYRQSLGQGLEFLIYFQGNSAPDKSGLPSDRFSAERTGGSVSTLTIQRTQQEDSAVYLCASSLGSVETQYFGPGTRLLVL.

The CDR3 DNA sequence: TGTGCCAGCAGCGGCCGGACAGGGCTCGAGCAGTACTTC. Its protein is CASSGRTGLEQYF. V gene TRBV4-2 combines with J gene TRBJ2-7, with 8 bases fitting TRBD1. Germline CDR1 reads LGHNA; CDR2 reads YNFKEQ. The CDR3 sequence is 13 residues long. The trim removed 5 bases at V and 6 bases at J, leaving 6 bases unmatched.

The V gene is TRBV15, the J gene TRBJ1-5, with no clear D. The germline CDR1 and CDR2 sequences are LNHNV and YYDKDF (reference sequence). This CDR3 has 14 residues. V lost 3 bases to trimming and J lost 7 bases, with 13 bases between them. CDR3 coding DNA: TGTGCCACCAGCAGGTCCGGAGCTGGGCAGCCCCAGCATTTT. Its protein is CATSRSGAGQPQHF.

The chain employs TRBV9 and TRBJ1-3; 7 bases align to TRBD1. Germline CDR1 is SGDLS and CDR2 is YYNGEE. This CDR3 is 14 amino acids long. Trimming removed 4 bases from V and 2 bases from J; junction bases left unmatched: 3. The CDR3 DNA reads as TGTGCCAGCAGCCCGGGACAGACTGGAAACACCATATATTTT. Protein: CASSPGQTGNTIYF.

The chain joins TRBV7-2 to TRBJ2-2, with a tentative D call TRBD1 (5 bases). The V and J ends lost 8 bases and 3 bases respectively, with 13 bases between them. CDR3 size: 14 residues. Germline V gene lookup returns CDR1 SGHTA and CDR2 FQGNSA. The CDR3 coding sequence is TGTGCCAGCCGCAGGGTATGGGACACCGGGGAGCTGTTTTTT. This sequence encodes CASRRVWDTGELFF.